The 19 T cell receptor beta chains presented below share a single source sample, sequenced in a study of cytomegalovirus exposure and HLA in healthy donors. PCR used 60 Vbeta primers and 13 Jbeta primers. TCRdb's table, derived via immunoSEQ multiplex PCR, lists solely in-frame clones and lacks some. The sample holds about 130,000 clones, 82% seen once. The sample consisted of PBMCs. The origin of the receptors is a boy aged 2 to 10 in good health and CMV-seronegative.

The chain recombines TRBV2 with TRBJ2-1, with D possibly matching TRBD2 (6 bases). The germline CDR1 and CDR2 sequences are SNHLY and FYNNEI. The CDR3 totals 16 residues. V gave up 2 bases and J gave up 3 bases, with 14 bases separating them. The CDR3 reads CASSENVAEGYNEQFF. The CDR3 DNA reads TGTGCCAGCAGTGAAAATGTAGCGGAGGGCTACAATGAGCAGTTCTTC.

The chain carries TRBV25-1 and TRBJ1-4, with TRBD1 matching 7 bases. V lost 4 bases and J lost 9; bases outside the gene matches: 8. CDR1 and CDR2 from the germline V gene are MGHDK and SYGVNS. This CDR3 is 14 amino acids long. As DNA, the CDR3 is TGTGCCAGCAGTGTAACAGGGGTTCGGAAAAAACTGTTTTTT. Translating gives CASSVTGVRKKLFF.

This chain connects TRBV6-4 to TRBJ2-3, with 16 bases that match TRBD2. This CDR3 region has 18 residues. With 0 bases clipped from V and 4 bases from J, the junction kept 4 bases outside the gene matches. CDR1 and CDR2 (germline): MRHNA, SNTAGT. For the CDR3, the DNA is TGTGCCAGCAGTGACTCGATCGGGACTAGCGGGGGGGCAGATACGCAGTATTTT. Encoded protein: CASSDSIGTSGGADTQYF.

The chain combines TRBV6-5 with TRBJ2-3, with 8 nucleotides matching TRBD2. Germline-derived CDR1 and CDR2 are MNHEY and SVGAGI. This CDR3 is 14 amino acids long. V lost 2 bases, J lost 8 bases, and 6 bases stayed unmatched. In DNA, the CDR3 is TGTGCCAGCAGTTACAATCAGGGACTAGGTACGCAGTATTTT. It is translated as CASSYNQGLGTQYF.

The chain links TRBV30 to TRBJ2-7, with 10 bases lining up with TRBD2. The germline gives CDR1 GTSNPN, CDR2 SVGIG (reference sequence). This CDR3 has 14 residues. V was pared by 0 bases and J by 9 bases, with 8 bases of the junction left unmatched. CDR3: CAWSVASGRVRQYV. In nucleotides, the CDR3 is TGTGCCTGGAGTGTGGCTAGCGGGAGAGTCCGGCAGTACGTC.

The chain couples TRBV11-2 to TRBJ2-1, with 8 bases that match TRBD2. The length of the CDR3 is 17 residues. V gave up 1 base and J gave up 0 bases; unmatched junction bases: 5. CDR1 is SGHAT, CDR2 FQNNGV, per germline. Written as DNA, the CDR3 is TGTGCCAGCAGCTTAGTAATCGGGAGGGGCTCCTACAATGAGCAGTTCTTC. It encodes CASSLVIGRGSYNEQFF. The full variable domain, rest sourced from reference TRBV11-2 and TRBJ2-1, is EAGVAQSPRYKIIEKRQSVAFWCNPISGHATLYWYQQILGQGPKLLIQFQNNGVVDDSQLPKDRFSAERLKGVDSTLKIQPAKLEDSAVYLCASSLVIGRGSYNEQFFGPGTRLTVL.

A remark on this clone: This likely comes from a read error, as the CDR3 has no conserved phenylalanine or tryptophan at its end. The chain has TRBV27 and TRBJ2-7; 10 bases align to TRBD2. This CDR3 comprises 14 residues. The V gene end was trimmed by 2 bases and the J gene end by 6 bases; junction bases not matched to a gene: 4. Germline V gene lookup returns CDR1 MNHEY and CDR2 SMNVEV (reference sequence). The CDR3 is CASSLQRGGPEQYL. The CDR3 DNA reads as TGTGCCAGCAGTTTACAGCGGGGGGGCCCCGAGCAGTACCTC.

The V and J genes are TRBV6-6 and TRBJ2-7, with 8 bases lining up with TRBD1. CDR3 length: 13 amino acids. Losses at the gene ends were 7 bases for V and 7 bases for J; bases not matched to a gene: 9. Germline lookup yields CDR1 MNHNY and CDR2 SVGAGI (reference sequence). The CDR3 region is CASIDRGGREQYF. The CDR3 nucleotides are TGTGCCAGCATAGACAGGGGAGGACGAGAGCAGTACTTC.

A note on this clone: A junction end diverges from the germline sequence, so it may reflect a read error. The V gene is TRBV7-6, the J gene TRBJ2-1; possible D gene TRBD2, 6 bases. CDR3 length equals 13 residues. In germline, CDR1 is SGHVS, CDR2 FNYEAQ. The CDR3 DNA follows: TGTGCCGGCAGCTTAACCCGGGGGAATGAGCAGTTCTTC. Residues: CAGSLTRGNEQFF.

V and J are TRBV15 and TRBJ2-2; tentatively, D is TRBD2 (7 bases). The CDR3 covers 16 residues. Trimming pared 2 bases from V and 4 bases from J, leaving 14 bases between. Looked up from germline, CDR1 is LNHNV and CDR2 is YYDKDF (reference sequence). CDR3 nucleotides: TGTGCCACCAGCAGAATTACAGGGAGGGGCACCGGGGAGCTGTTTTTT. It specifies CATSRITGRGTGELFF.

The CDR3 region has the DNA TGCAGCGTTGAGATCTACGGGGAGATAATAGAGACCCAGTACTTC. It encodes CSVEIYGEIIETQYF. This sequence joins TRBV29-1 and TRBJ2-5, with D perhaps matching TRBD2 (5 bases). This CDR3 is built from 15 residues. V shed 3 bases and J shed 4 bases, with 18 bases lying between them. Germline CDR1 reads SQVTM; CDR2 reads ANQGSEA.

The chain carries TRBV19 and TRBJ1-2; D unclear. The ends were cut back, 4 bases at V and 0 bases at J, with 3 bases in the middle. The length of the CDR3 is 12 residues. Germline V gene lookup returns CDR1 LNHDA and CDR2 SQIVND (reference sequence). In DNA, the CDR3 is TGTGCCAGTAGTACAACTAACTATGGCTACACCTTC. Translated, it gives CASSTTNYGYTF.

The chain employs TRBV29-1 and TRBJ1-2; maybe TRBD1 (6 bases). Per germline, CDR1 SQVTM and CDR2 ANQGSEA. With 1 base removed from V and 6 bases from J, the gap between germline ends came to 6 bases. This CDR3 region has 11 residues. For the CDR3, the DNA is TGCAGCGTTGAAGGACAGGATGGCTACACCTTC. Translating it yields CSVEGQDGYTF.

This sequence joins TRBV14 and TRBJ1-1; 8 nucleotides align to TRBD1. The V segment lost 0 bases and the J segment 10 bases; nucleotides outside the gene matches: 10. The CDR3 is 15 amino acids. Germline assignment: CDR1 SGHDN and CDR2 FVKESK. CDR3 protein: CASSQEGKQGAGAFF. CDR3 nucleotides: TGTGCCAGCAGCCAAGAGGGTAAGCAGGGGGCAGGAGCTTTCTTT.

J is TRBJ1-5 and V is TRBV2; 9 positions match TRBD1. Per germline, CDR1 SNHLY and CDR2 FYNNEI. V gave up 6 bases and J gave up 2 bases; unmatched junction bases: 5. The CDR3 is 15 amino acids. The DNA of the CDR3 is TGTGCCAGCAGGCAACAGGGGGCCGGCAATCAGCCCCAGCATTTT. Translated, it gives CASRQQGAGNQPQHF. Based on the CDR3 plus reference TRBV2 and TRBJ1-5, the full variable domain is EPEVTQTPSHQVTQMGQEVILRCVPISNHLYFYWYRQILGQKVEFLVSFYNNEISEKSEIFDDQFSVERPDGSNFTLKIRSTKLEDSAMYFCASRQQGAGNQPQHFGDGTRLSIL.

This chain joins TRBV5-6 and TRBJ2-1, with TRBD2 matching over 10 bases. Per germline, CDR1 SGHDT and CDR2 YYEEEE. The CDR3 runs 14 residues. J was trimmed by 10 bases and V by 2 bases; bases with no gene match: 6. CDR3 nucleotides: TGTGCCAGCAGCTTAGCGGGAGGGCCAGGAGAGCAGTTCTTC. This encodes CASSLAGGPGEQFF.

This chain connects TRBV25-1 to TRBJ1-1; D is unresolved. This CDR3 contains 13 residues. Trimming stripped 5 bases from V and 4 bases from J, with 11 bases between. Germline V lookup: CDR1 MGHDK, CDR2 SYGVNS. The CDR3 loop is CASSSKIGTEAFF. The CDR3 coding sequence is TGTGCCAGCAGTTCCAAAATCGGCACTGAAGCTTTCTTT.

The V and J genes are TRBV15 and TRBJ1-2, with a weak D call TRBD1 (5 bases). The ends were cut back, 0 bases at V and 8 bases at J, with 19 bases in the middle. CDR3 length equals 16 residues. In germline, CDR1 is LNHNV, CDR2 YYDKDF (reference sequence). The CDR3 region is CATSRDRTGAVGGYTF. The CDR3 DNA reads TGTGCCACCAGCAGAGACCGCACAGGTGCGGTCGGAGGCTACACCTTC.

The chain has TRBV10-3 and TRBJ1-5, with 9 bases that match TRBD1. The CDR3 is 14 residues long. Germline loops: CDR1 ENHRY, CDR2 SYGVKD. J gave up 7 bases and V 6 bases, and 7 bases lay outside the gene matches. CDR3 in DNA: TGTGCCATCAGCCCGGGACAGGGATACCAGCCCCAGCATTTT. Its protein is CAISPGQGYQPQHF.